This is a list of T cell receptor beta chains from one sample in a study of T cell responses to AZD1222 COVID-19 vaccine. The repertoire was sequenced with immunoSEQ multiplex PCR; TCRdb's copy has only in-frame clones and lacks some. Here the sample spans 140,000 to 150,000 clones, around 94% being singletons. This sample comprised peripheral blood, obtained after recovery from COVID-19. These receptors all come from an adult who had recovered from COVID-19. The CDR3 runs from the conserved cysteine through the conserved F or W. The order of the fields is V gene, D gene, J gene, clone size, CDR3 DNA, CDR3 protein. A D gene is named only where the DNA matches it firmly. Clone sizes are given selectively: once, few, many, or a class where the clone is expanded.

TRBV29-1,NA,TRBJ2-5,once,TGCAGCGTTGTCGGCAGCCAAGAGACCCAGTACTTC,CSVVGSQETQYF
TRBV30,NA,TRBJ1-1,NA,TGTGCCCGGAAAAGACAGAACACTGAAGCTTTCTTT,CARKRQNTEAFF
TRBV4-2,TRBD2,TRBJ2-1,NA,TGTGCCAGCAGCCAAGGGGTAAGACTAGCGGGGACCCAAACCTACAATGAGCAGTTCTTC,CASSQGVRLAGTQTYNEQFF
TRBV25-1,NA,TRBJ1-3,NA,TGTGCCAGCAGTGCAGGGGTGAGAGGAAACACCATATATTTT,CASSAGVRGNTIYF
TRBV11-2,TRBD2,TRBJ2-3,NA,TGTGCCAGCAGCTTGAGGAGGGAGGGAGGCACAGATACGCAGTATTTT,CASSLRREGGTDTQYF
TRBV4-1,NA,TRBJ2-7,NA,TGCGCCAGCAGCCAAGGGCTAGCGAGTACCTACGAGCAGTACTTC,CASSQGLASTYEQYF
TRBV13,NA,TRBJ2-5,NA,TGTGCCAGCAGCTTAGGAGGGAGCGGAGAGACCCAGTACTTC,CASSLGGSGETQYF
TRBV19,NA,TRBJ1-3,NA,TGTGCCAGTAGTCAGAGAGGGGCGCTGACCGGAAACACCATATATTTT,CASSQRGALTGNTIYF
TRBV15,NA,TRBJ1-4,NA,TGTGCCACCAGCAGAGATCAAGCGCAGGGTCGGCGGGAAAAACTGTTTTTT,CATSRDQAQGRREKLFF
TRBV11-2,NA,TRBJ1-1,NA,TGTGCCAGCAGCTTCCCGGGGAACACTGAAGCTTTCTTT,CASSFPGNTEAFF
TRBV5-1,NA,TRBJ2-3,NA,TGCGCCAGCAGCTTGGAGGCCAGTGACACAGATACGCAGTATTTT,CASSLEASDTDTQYF
TRBV23-1,TRBD1,TRBJ2-7,NA,TGCGCCAGCAGTCTCAACCCTACTGACACAGGGGGCGAGCAGTACTTC,CASSLNPTDTGGEQYF
TRBV6-5,NA,TRBJ1-1,NA,TGTGCCAGCAGTTCCGGGACGATCATATCAGCTTTCTTT,CASSSGTIISAFF
TRBV29-1,TRBD2,TRBJ2-7,NA,TGCAGCGTTGACCGTGAAGGGACTAGCGGATCCTACGAGCAGTACTTC,CSVDREGTSGSYEQYF
TRBV4-2,NA,TRBJ1-5,NA,TGTGCCAGCAGCCAAGAGGGCGGCGGGGATCAGCCCCAGCATTTT,CASSQEGGGDQPQHF
TRBV15,NA,TRBJ1-1,NA,TGTGCCACCAGCAGAGTGGTGGTGGGAAACACTGAAGCTTTCTTT,CATSRVVVGNTEAFF
TRBV28,NA,TRBJ2-7,NA,TGTGCCAGCAGCTCGGCGGGGACCTCCGAGCAGTACTTC,CASSSAGTSEQYF
TRBV5-1,TRBD2,TRBJ2-7,NA,TGCGCCAGCAGCCAGGGGACTAGCGGGACCTACGAGCAGTACTTC,CASSQGTSGTYEQYF
TRBV3-1/TRBV3-2,TRBD2,TRBJ2-7,NA,TGTGCCAGCAGCCAAACGACTAGCGGGAGGGTTGAACAGTACTTC,CASSQTTSGRVEQYF
TRBV3-1/TRBV3-2,NA,TRBJ1-2,NA,TGTGCCAGCAGCCCAGTGGGGGCCTATGGCTACACCTTC,CASSPVGAYGYTF
TRBV28,NA,TRBJ1-2,NA,TGTGCCAGCTCCGTCAACTATGGCTACACCTTC,CASSVNYGYTF
TRBV11-2,TRBD2,TRBJ2-3,NA,TGTGCCAGCAGCTCCCCTAGCGGGACGAGGACAGATACGCAGTATTTT,CASSSPSGTRTDTQYF
TRBV28,TRBD2,TRBJ2-2,NA,TGTGCCAGCAGAAGCGGGAGCGGCTACACCGGGGAGCTGTTTTTT,CASRSGSGYTGELFF
TRBV28,TRBD1,TRBJ1-5,NA,TGTGCCAGCAGTCCGCAAGACAGGGATCAGCCCCAGCATTTT,CASSPQDRDQPQHF
TRBV5-1,TRBD1,TRBJ1-2,NA,TGCGCCAGCAGCTTGGACTCCGGGACAGGGAGAGGCTACACCTTC,CASSLDSGTGRGYTF
TRBV5-4,TRBD1,TRBJ2-5,NA,TGTGCCAGCAGCCAAACAGGGGGGGAGACCCAGTACTTC,CASSQTGGETQYF
TRBV6-5,NA,TRBJ1-1,NA,TGTGCCAGCAGTTTATATCGGAACACTGAAGCTTTCTTT,CASSLYRNTEAFF
TRBV4-1,TRBD2,TRBJ2-1,NA,TGCGCCAGCAGCCATAAACTGGCCGGGACTAGACCCTACAATGAGCAGTTCTTC,CASSHKLAGTRPYNEQFF
TRBV7-6,NA,TRBJ2-4,NA,TGTGCCAGCAGCTTAAGCGCAGACTCAGCCAAAAACATTCAGTACTTC,CASSLSADSAKNIQYF
TRBV18,NA,TRBJ1-4,NA,TGTGCCAGCTCACCCCCTCCCGGAGCTAACGAAAAACTGTTTTTT,CASSPPPGANEKLFF